A selection of T cell receptor beta chains follows, all from one sample in a study of CD8 T cells in ankylosing spondylitis. TCRdb re-called the 5' RACE reads with MiXCR, one entry per CDR3 protein. Counted here are approximately 260,000 distinct CDR3 sequences, about 18% occurring once; the ten biggest clones make up roughly a third. The sample consisted of blood, either unsorted or a sorted T cell fraction (not recorded which). The source is a male donor with ankylosing spondylitis or in good health (not recorded which). Both conserved end residues are part of each CDR3. Fields, in order: J gene, D gene, CDR3 length, V gene, clone size, CDR3 DNA, CDR3 protein. D genes are given only for firm matches. Where a row states a size, it is once, few, many or the class of an expanded clone; other rows omit it.

J gene: TRBJ2-5
D gene: NA
CDR3 length: 15
V gene: TRBV27
clone size: many
CDR3 DNA: TGTGCCAGCAGTTTGGGGCTAGTGGAGGGAGAGACCCAGTACTTC
CDR3 protein: CASSLGLVEGETQYF

J gene: TRBJ1-1
D gene: TRBD1
CDR3 length: 16
V gene: TRBV3-1
clone size: few
CDR3 DNA: TGTGCCAGCAGCCAAGACCAGGGGGCAATGAACACTGAAGCTTTCTTT
CDR3 protein: CASSQDQGAMNTEAFF

J gene: TRBJ2-3
D gene: TRBD1
CDR3 length: 14
V gene: TRBV10-3
clone size: few
CDR3 DNA: TGTGCCATCAGTCCGGGACAGGAAACAGATACGCAGTATTTT
CDR3 protein: CAISPGQETDTQYF

J gene: TRBJ2-1
D gene: NA
CDR3 length: 13
V gene: TRBV7-3
clone size: few
CDR3 DNA: TGTGCCAGCAGTCCAGACAGGACCCGTGAGCAGTTCTTC
CDR3 protein: CASSPDRTREQFF

J gene: TRBJ2-5
D gene: NA
CDR3 length: 15
V gene: TRBV24-1
clone size: few
CDR3 DNA: TGTGCCACCAGTGATTTGGAAGGCAAAGGGGAGACCCAGTACTTC
CDR3 protein: CATSDLEGKGETQYF

J gene: TRBJ1-1
D gene: NA
CDR3 length: 14
V gene: TRBV27
clone size: NA
CDR3 DNA: TGTGCCAGCACCACAACAGGGATGGACACTGAAGCTTTCTTT
CDR3 protein: CASTTTGMDTEAFF

J gene: TRBJ2-7
D gene: NA
CDR3 length: 13
V gene: TRBV11-2
clone size: many
CDR3 DNA: TGTGCCAGCAGCCACATGGGAGCCTACGAGCAGTACTTC
CDR3 protein: CASSHMGAYEQYF

J gene: TRBJ2-1
D gene: NA
CDR3 length: 11
V gene: TRBV6-9
clone size: NA
CDR3 DNA: TGTGCCAGCAGGGAAGAGGATGAGCAGTTCTTC
CDR3 protein: CASREEDEQFF

J gene: TRBJ2-1
D gene: NA
CDR3 length: 14
V gene: TRBV4-3
clone size: NA
CDR3 DNA: TGCGCCAGCAGCCAAGGGACTGGGGCGGGTGAGCAGTTCTTC
CDR3 protein: CASSQGTGAGEQFF

J gene: TRBJ2-1
D gene: NA
CDR3 length: 12
V gene: TRBV7-2
clone size: NA
CDR3 DNA: TGTGCCAGCAGCTTTTTGGCCGCGGAGCAGTTCTTC
CDR3 protein: CASSFLAAEQFF

J gene: TRBJ2-7
D gene: NA
CDR3 length: 15
V gene: TRBV29-1
clone size: NA
CDR3 DNA: TGCAGCGCCGTGGGACTGGACAGGAAAACCTACGAGCAGTACTTC
CDR3 protein: CSAVGLDRKTYEQYF

J gene: TRBJ1-4
D gene: NA
CDR3 length: 17
V gene: TRBV20-1
clone size: few
CDR3 DNA: TGCAGTGCTAGAGACAACAGGGCCCCGGCAGTCAATGAAAAACTGTTTTTT
CDR3 protein: CSARDNRAPAVNEKLFF

J gene: TRBJ2-1
D gene: NA
CDR3 length: 14
V gene: TRBV4-2
clone size: NA
CDR3 DNA: TGTGCCAGCAGCCAAGATGGGCGGGATGATGAGCAGTTCTTC
CDR3 protein: CASSQDGRDDEQFF

J gene: TRBJ2-1
D gene: TRBD1
CDR3 length: 16
V gene: TRBV12-3/TRBV12-4
clone size: NA
CDR3 DNA: TGTGCCAGCAGCTCTCGGCGGGACAGGACCTACAATGAGCAGTTCTTC
CDR3 protein: CASSSRRDRTYNEQFF

J gene: TRBJ2-5
D gene: TRBD1
CDR3 length: 15
V gene: TRBV12-5
clone size: NA
CDR3 DNA: TGTGCTAGTGCTTCCGGGACAGTCAACCAAGAGACCCAGTACTTC
CDR3 protein: CASASGTVNQETQYF

J gene: TRBJ2-7
D gene: NA
CDR3 length: 13
V gene: TRBV27
clone size: NA
CDR3 DNA: TGTGCCAGCAGTCGGGACCCATATTACGAGCAGTACTTC
CDR3 protein: CASSRDPYYEQYF

J gene: TRBJ2-3
D gene: NA
CDR3 length: 15
V gene: TRBV20-1
clone size: NA
CDR3 DNA: TGCAGTGCTAGGGGGGTCGAGCGGAGCACAGATACGCAGTATTTT
CDR3 protein: CSARGVERSTDTQYF

J gene: TRBJ2-3
D gene: NA
CDR3 length: 14
V gene: TRBV9
clone size: NA
CDR3 DNA: TGTGCCAGCAGCGACTGGACGGCAACAGATACGCAGTATTTT
CDR3 protein: CASSDWTATDTQYF

J gene: TRBJ1-4
D gene: TRBD1
CDR3 length: 14
V gene: TRBV12-3/TRBV12-4
clone size: NA
CDR3 DNA: TGTGCCAGCAGTTCAGGGACAGGGGTCGAAAAACTGTTTTTT
CDR3 protein: CASSSGTGVEKLFF

J gene: TRBJ2-1
D gene: TRBD2
CDR3 length: 14
V gene: TRBV7-9
clone size: NA
CDR3 DNA: TGTGCCAGCAGCTACGGGGGGGGTCGTGATGAGCAGTTCTTC
CDR3 protein: CASSYGGGRDEQFF

J gene: TRBJ2-1
D gene: NA
CDR3 length: 13
V gene: TRBV7-3
clone size: many
CDR3 DNA: TGTGCCAGCAGCTTAATCGGGGGTAATGAGCAGTTCTTC
CDR3 protein: CASSLIGGNEQFF

J gene: TRBJ2-2
D gene: NA
CDR3 length: 11
V gene: TRBV20-1
clone size: NA
CDR3 DNA: TGCAGTGCTCTCCTGGAGGGGGAGCTGTTTTTT
CDR3 protein: CSALLEGELFF

J gene: TRBJ2-5
D gene: TRBD2
CDR3 length: 17
V gene: TRBV4-1
clone size: few
CDR3 DNA: TGCGCCAGCAGCCAATGGTCTAGCGGGATAGATCAAGAGACCCAGTACTTC
CDR3 protein: CASSQWSSGIDQETQYF

J gene: TRBJ2-5
D gene: NA
CDR3 length: 16
V gene: TRBV7-9
clone size: few
CDR3 DNA: TGTGCCAGCAGCTCAACTCCGACAGGTCTTTCTTTGGCCCAGTACTTC
CDR3 protein: CASSSTPTGLSLAQYF

J gene: TRBJ2-7
D gene: TRBD2
CDR3 length: 13
V gene: TRBV20-1
clone size: NA
CDR3 DNA: TGCAGTGCTATACTAGCGGGAGTGGGGGAGCAGTACTTC
CDR3 protein: CSAILAGVGEQYF

J gene: TRBJ2-3
D gene: TRBD2
CDR3 length: 16
V gene: TRBV12-3/TRBV12-4
clone size: few
CDR3 DNA: TGTGCCAGCAGCCCGACTAGCGGGGTGAGCACAGATACGCAGTATTTT
CDR3 protein: CASSPTSGVSTDTQYF